The sequence of this TCR beta chain was determined in a study of metastatic and nonmetastatic thyroid tumors. At the level of the study: Samples came from malignant and benign thyroid patients, and repertoires were compared across blood and tumor or nodule tissue. General observations from the study: Benign nodules reportedly had significantly lower TCR beta diversity than malignant thyroid tumors in blood and tumor.

Nobody among the patients had been given any treatment before thyroid surgery. This CDR3 has 16 residues. Germline CDR1 MDHEN, CDR2 SYDVKM. Authors' data handling: Construction of a distant-metastasis classifier for papillary thyroid cancer relied on CDR3 differences across clinicopathological groups. TCRdb reprocessed the PCR reads via MiXCR. What appears here as the V and J calls and clone size reflects TCRdb's work, not the paper's. In the table there are around 42,000 clones, 9.5% to 13% of which are singletons. The sample holds many counts of this clone. Antigen: not known. A much larger clone differs from this one at a single base, so this may be a read error.

The chain employs TRBV28 and TRBJ2-5; 9 nucleotides match TRBD1. The sequenced material came from blood. The sequence derives from a male donor with papillary thyroid cancer or a benign thyroid nodule (not recorded which). Some clones in this sample may be carry-over from other donors' samples. In nucleotides, the CDR3 is TGTGCCAGCAGTTTAAGGTACAGGGGGCGGGCAGAGACCCGGTACTTC. This gives the protein CASSLRYRGRAETRYF.